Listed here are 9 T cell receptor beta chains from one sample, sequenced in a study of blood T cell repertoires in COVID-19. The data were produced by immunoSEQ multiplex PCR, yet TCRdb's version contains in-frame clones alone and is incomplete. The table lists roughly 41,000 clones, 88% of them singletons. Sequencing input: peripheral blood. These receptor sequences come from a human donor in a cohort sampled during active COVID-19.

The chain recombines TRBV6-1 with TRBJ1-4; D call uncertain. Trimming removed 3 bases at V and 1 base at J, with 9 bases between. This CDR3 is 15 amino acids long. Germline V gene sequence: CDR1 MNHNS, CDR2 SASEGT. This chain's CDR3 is CASSDRHKTNEKLFF. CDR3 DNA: TGTGCCAGCAGTGACCGACACAAAACTAATGAAAAACTGTTTTTT.

The CDR3 here is CASSQKPSGQGSGYTF. The CDR3 DNA reads TGTGCCAGCAGCCAAAAACCCTCAGGACAGGGTTCCGGCTACACCTTC. The chain couples TRBV3-1 (or the pseudogene TRBV3-2) to TRBJ1-2; the match to TRBD1 covers 8 bases. Per the germline V gene, CDR1 is LGHDT and CDR2 is YNNKEL (reference sequence). With V trimmed by 2 bases and J by 8 bases, 13 bases remained unmatched. The CDR3 runs to 16 residues.

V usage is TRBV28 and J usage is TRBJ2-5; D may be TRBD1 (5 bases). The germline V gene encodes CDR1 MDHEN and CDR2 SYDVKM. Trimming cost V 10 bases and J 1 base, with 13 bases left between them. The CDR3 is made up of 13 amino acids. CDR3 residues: CATTDRPQETQYF. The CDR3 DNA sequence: TGTGCCACGACCGACAGACCCCAAGAGACCCAGTACTTC.

In DNA form, the CDR3 reads TGTGCCACCAGTCAGCGGGAGCGGGACACCGGGGAGCTGTTTTTT. Amino acids: CATSQRERDTGELFF. The V call is TRBV24-1, the J call TRBJ2-2; 8 positions agree with TRBD2. CDR1 and CDR2 from the germline V gene are KGHDR and SFDVKD. The trim removed 6 bases at V and 3 bases at J, leaving 5 bases unmatched. The CDR3 length is 15 residues.

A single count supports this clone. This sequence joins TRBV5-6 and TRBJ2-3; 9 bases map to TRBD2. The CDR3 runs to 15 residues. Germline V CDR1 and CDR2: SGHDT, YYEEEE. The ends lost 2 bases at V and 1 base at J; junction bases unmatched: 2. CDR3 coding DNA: TGTGCCAGCAGCTTAAGGACTAGCGGCACAGATACGCAGTATTTT. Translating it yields CASSLRTSGTDTQYF.

CDR3 loop: CASSARGASLHTEAFF. CDR3 coding DNA: TGTGCCAGCAGTGCACGGGGGGCGAGTTTACATACTGAAGCTTTCTTT. The chain uses TRBV6-1 and TRBJ1-1, with TRBD1 as a possible D gene (6 bases). The V and J ends lost 4 bases and 5 bases respectively, with 20 bases between them. The CDR3 contains 16 residues. Germline CDR1 reads MNHNS; CDR2 reads SASEGT.

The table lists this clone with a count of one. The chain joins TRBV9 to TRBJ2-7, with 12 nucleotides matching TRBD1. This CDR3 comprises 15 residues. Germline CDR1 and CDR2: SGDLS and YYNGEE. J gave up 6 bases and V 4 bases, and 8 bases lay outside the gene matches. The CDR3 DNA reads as TGTGCCAGCAGCCCCCAACCGGGACAGGGGGCCGAGCAGTACTTC. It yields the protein CASSPQPGQGAEQYF.

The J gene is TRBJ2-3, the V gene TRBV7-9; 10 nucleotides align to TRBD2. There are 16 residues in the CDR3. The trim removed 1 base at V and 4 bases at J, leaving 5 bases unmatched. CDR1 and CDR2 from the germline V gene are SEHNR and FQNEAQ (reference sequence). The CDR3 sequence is CASSLGASGSADTQYF. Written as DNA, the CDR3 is TGTGCCAGCAGCTTAGGGGCTAGCGGGAGCGCAGATACGCAGTATTTT.

CDR3 bases: TGTGCCAGCAGGGGCCCCAATTCACCCCTCCACTTT. This codes for CASRGPNSPLHF. The chain couples TRBV28 to TRBJ1-6, with unresolved D. Trimming left V 6 bases short and J 7 bases short, with 7 bases between. The CDR3 extends over 12 amino acids. Germline V gene sequence: CDR1 MDHEN, CDR2 SYDVKM.